This T cell receptor (beta chain) appears in the sequencing data of a study of blood T cell repertoires in COVID-19. As for the study in general: Samples of COVID-19 (acute and convalescent) were obtained from the United States, Italy and Spain.

This CDR3 region has 14 residues. Unmatched junction bases numbered 5, after V lost 3 bases and J lost 6 bases. Germline V CDR1 and CDR2: SGDLS, YYNGEE. Under the authors' procedure: Reference gene primer amplification gave nucleated cell count estimates. Assay used: immunoSEQ multiplex PCR; TCRdb lists only in-frame clones, some missing. Clone size and the V and J calls come from that table; the DNA yielded D and trimming. Of tens of thousands of clones listed, about four fifths were seen once; the top ten hold around 20%. This sequence was found in a woman in her 70s with acute or convalescent COVID-19. The rearrangement joins TRBV9 to TRBJ2-7, with TRBD1 identical over 11 bases. The sequenced sample consisted of peripheral blood. The DNA for the CDR3 is TGTGCCAGCAGCGCAGGACAGGGGGCGAGCGAGCAGTACTTC. It encodes CASSAGQGASEQYF.